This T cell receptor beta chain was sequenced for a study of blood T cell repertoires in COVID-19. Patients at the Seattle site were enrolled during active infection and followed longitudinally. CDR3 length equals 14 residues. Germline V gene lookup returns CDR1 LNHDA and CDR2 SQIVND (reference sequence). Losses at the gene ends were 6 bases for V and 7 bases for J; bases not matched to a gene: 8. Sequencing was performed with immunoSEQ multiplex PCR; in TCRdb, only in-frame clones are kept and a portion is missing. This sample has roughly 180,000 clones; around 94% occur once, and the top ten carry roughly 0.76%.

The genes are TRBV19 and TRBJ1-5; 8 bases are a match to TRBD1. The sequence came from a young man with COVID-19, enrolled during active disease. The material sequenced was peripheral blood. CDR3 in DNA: TGTGCCAGTAGGGACAGGGACAAGGGCCAGCCCCAGCATTTT. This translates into CASRDRDKGQPQHF.